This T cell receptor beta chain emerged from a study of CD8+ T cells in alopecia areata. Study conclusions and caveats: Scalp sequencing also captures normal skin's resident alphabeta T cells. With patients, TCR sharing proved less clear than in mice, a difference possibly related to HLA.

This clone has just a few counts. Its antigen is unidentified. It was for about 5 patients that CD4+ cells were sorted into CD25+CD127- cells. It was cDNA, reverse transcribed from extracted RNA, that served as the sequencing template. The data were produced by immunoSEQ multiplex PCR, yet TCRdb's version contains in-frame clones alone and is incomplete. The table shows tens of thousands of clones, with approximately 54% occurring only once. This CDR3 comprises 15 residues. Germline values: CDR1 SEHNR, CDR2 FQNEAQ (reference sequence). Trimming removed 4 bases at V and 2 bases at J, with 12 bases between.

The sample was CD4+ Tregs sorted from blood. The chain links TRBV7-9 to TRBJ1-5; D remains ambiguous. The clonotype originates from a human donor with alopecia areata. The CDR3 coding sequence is TGTGCCAGCAGCTCCAACGACCGGGGCAATCAGCCCCAGCATTTT. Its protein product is CASSSNDRGNQPQHF. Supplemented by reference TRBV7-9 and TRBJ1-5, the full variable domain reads DTGVSQNPRHKITKRGQNVTFRCDPISEHNRLYWYRQTLGQGPEFLTYFQNEAQLEKSRLLSDRFSAERPKGSFSTLEIQRTEQGDSAMYLCASSSNDRGNQPQHFGDGTRLSIL.